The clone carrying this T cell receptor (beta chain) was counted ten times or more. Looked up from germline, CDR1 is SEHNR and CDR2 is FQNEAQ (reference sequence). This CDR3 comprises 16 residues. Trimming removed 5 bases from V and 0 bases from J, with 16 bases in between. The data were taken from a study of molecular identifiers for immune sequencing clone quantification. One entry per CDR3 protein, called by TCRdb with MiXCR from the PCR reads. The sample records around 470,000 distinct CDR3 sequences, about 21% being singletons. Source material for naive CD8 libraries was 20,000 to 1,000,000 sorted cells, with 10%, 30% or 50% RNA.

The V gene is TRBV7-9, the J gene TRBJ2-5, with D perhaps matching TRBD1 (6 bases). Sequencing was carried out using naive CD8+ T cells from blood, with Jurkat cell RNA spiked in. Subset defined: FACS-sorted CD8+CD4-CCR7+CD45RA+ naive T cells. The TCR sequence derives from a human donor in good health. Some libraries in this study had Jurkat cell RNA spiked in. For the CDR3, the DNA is TGTGCCAGCAGCCCTCGACAGGCGTTGTACCAAGAGACCCAGTACTTC. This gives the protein CASSPRQALYQETQYF.